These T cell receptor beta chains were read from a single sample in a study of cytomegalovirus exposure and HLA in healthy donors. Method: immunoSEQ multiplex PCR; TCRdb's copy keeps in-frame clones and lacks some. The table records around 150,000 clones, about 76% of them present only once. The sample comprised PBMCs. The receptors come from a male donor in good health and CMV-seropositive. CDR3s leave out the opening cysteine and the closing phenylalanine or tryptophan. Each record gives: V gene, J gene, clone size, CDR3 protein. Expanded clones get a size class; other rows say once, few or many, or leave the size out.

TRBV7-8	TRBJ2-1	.	ASSPGLAGLNEQF
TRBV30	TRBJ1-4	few	ASGTDEKLF
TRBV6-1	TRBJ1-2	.	ASSRDTDYGYT
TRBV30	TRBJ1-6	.	AGSDSYNSPLH
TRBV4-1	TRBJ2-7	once	ASSQVGGSYEQY
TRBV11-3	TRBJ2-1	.	ASSPGGYEQF
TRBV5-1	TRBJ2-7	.	ASSNPGLGSYEQY
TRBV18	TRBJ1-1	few	ASSNALRITEAF
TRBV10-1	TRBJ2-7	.	ASSESNVAGVFHEQY
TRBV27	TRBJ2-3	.	ASSISTGTDTQY
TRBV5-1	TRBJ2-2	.	ASSSGGPGELF
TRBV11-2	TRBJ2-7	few	ASSPDRDRGYEQY
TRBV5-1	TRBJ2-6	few	ASSLAGGLSGANVLT
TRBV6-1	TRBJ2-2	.	ASSGDRVSTGELF
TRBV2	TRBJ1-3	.	ASSDHRGTGNTIY
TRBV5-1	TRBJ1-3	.	ASSLEVGAGNTIY
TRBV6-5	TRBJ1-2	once	ASSYVAGGRGYT
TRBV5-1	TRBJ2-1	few	ASSLRLAGDNEQF
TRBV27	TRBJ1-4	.	ASSFRQGRNEKLF
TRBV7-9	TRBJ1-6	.	ASSLGSGPLH
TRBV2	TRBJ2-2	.	ASSVGPTGELF
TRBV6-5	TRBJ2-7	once	ASSYSTSLSSYEQY
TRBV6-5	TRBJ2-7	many	ASSHRDSSYEQY